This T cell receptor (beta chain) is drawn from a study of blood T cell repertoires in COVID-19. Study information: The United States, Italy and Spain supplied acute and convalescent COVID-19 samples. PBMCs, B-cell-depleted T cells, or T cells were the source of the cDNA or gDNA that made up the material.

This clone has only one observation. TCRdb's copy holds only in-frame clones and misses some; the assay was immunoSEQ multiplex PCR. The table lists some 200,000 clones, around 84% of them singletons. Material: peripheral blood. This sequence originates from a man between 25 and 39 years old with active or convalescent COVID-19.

This CDR3 reads CASSLGQNNQPQHF. The CDR3 region has the DNA TGTGCCAGCAGCTTAGGTCAGAACAATCAGCCCCAGCATTTT. This sequence joins TRBV11-3 and TRBJ1-5; D uncertain. The CDR3 has 14 amino acids. V was trimmed by 1 base and J by 3 bases, leaving 7 bases between them. Per the germline V gene, CDR1 is SGHNT and CDR2 is YENEEA.